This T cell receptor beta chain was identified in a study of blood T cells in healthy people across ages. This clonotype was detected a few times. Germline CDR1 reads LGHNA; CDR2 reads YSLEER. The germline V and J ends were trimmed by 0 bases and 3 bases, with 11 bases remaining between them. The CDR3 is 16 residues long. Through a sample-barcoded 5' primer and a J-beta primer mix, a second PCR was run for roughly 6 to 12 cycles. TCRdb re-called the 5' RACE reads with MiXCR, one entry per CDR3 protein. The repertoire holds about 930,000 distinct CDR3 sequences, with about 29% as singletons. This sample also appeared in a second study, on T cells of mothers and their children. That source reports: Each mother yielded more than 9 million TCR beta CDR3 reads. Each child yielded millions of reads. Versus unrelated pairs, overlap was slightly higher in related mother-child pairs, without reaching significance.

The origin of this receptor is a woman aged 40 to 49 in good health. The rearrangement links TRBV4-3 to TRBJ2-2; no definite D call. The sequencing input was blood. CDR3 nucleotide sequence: TGCGCCAGCAGCCAAGATCCCCCTCCGGACACCGGGGAGCTGTTTTTT. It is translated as CASSQDPPPDTGELFF.